This TCR beta chain was sequenced during a study of shared clonotypes between healthy human individuals (dated by TCRdb to about 2020). Concerning the study at large: The cohort comprised a couple of women and a few men aged 18 to 49 years. For each donor, CD4 naive and CD4 memory were each run on three plates, CD8 naive on two plates, and CD8 memory on one plate. To estimate repertoire size and how much clonotypes are shared between individuals, the study performed deep sequencing of blood TCR repertoires from 4 to 6 healthy adults. Different laboratories and diverse techniques were used to prepare libraries and sequence TCR repertoires, to increase sequencing depth and limit assay-specific biases. Per donor, leukapheresis produced somewhere between about 0.85 and 9.5 billion PBMCs. The research as a whole found: Sharing across several donors was observed for around 5% of naive CD4, about 4% of naive CD8, 2% to 2.5% of memory CD4, and around 0.4% of memory CD8 clonotypes. Pairwise subsampling indicated that sequencing depth was expected to affect the degree of clonotype sharing among donors. Compared with non-shared clonotypes, the clonotypes found in all four sorted-subset donors had higher generation probabilities. Sampling was restricted to blood, and TCR repertoires in tissues likely differ from the TCR repertoires found in blood. The genetic and exposure-history diversity represented was limited by the small number of donors. Estimated clonotype richness was generally larger for naive than for memory subsets. Incomplete sequencing was indicated by rarefaction of sorted-subset datasets, despite the large sequencing depth.

A note on this clone: Its specific antigen is unknown. Within one base of it there is no much larger clone, and no base qualities were kept.

TCR CDR3 regions were amplified from genomic DNA by multiplex PCR using the deep immunoSEQ assay. For each cell subset, the extracted genomic DNA was distributed evenly across all wells of several immunoSEQ 96-well plates, and each plate served as one replicate. For sorted subsets, roughly 0.2 ug genomic DNA, equal to 30,000 or so T cell genomes, was loaded into each replicate PCR. The purified libraries were quantified using a Qubit 3.0 fluorometer, sized with a Bioanalyzer 2100, and then quantified again using the KAPA Library Quantification kit. A separate single-read 150-cycle Illumina NextSeq 550 flow cell was used to sequence each immunoSEQ 96-well plate. Regarding the original processing steps: The immunoSEQ output contained only junctional sequences without quality scores, so filtering could not match that applied to full-length reads. Sequences were annotated with PyIR, a Python wrapper for IgBLAST v1.9, and V/J genes and CDR3 were assigned using IMGT germline references. Any read was removed if the V/J assignment was weak (E-value above 1e-6), the CDR3 was missing, or the read contained stop codons, out-of-frame junctions, or ambiguous translated residues. V3J clonotypes were defined as sequences sharing an identical inferred V gene, J gene, and CDR3 amino acid sequence. The percentage overlap between two repertoires was calculated by dividing the number of shared unique clonotypes by the size of the smaller repertoire. Repertoire richness was assessed with RTK rarefaction, the Chao1 estimator, and Recon v2.1 estimates of unobserved clonotypes. Generation probabilities were computed with OLGA for all TCRbeta clonotypes obtained by the gDNA method from four donors. Sourced from immuneACCESS, this table was stored by TCRdb with only in-frame sequences that have V and J called. A share of the clones is absent; for the studies checked, an unresolved V gene accounts for under half, and the remainder has no known explanation. Clone size and the V and J calls come from that table; the DNA yielded D and trimming. The table for this sample lists 2 million to 2.5 million clones; approximately 94% of them were counted only once. The biggest ten clones account for 0.13% of the sample.

Donors were healthy HIV-negative adults with no recently reported acute infections or vaccinations. All donors were Caucasian adults living in Nashville, Tennessee, USA. CD4+ T cells were enriched by magnetic negative selection, after which naive cells were positively selected on CD45RA and the negative fraction was taken as the memory subset. After blood collection by leukapheresis, PBMCs were isolated using Ficoll-Histopaque density gradient centrifugation and then cryopreserved in the vapor phase of liquid nitrogen. Analytical flow cytometry was used to check the purity and quantity of each magnetically sorted T cell population. Genomic DNA was isolated from each sorted fraction and quantified by UV absorbance on a Nanodrop 2000c. Trimming leaves V shorter by 4 bases and J shorter by 2 bases, with the junction holding 9 bases beyond the gene matches. Via the germline V gene (reference sequence), CDR1 is SEHNR and CDR2 FQNEAQ. The CDR3 contains 16 residues, cysteine and phenylalanine counted. Kept here is only the CDR3 DNA, which spans 48 bases and is read in frame from base 1.

The rearrangement combines TRBV7-9 with TRBJ2-7, with 9 junctional bases fitting TRBD1. This TCR came from a man in his late teens or twenties in good health. Sample: naive CD4+ T cells sorted from blood. The cell subset or site label on this specimen signifies: CD45RA+ positively selected. The DNA sequence follows: TGTGCCAGCAGCTCGACGGACAGGGGCCATCCCTACGAGCAGTACTTC. Its amino acids are CASSSTDRGHPYEQYF. Beyond the CDR3, the reference TRBV7-9 and TRBJ2-7 genes provide the residues; the full variable domain reads: DTGVSQNPRHKITKRGQNVTFRCDPISEHNRLYWYRQTLGQGPEFLTYFQNEAQLEKSRLLSDRFSAERPKGSFSTLEIQRTEQGDSAMYLCASSSTDRGHPYEQYFGPGTRLTVT.